The sequence of this T cell receptor (beta chain) was determined in a study of T cell repertoires in cytomegalovirus infection. TCRdb reprocessed the reads with MiXCR, giving one entry per CDR3 protein. In the table there are approximately 97,000 distinct CDR3 sequences, about 17% of which are singletons. This clonotype was found many times. The sample consisted of PBMCs. This receptor was identified in a human donor in good health (CMV status not recorded). Some clones in this sample may be carry-over from other donors' samples.

The CDR3 is CASSSPGDTQYF. In nucleotides, the CDR3 is TGTGCCAGCAGTTCACCGGGAGATACGCAGTATTTT. This sequence joins TRBV12-3 or TRBV12-4 and TRBJ2-3; D not certain. The V end was cut by 4 bases, the J end by 5 bases, with 7 bases between. CDR3 length: 12 residues.